What follows are 28 T cell receptor beta chains derived from one specimen sequenced in a study of regulatory T cells in long-lasting Graves disease. Described time point: persistent/refractory GD, antithyroid drugs over 5 years with positive TRAb. The TCR library was made from RNA extracted from PBMCs. The authors built TCR beta libraries using iRepertoire HTBI primers and Arm-PCR of CDR3 regions. One entry per CDR3 protein, called by TCRdb with MiXCR from the multiplex PCR reads. Of hundreds of thousands of distinct CDR3 sequences in the sample, roughly 20% were seen once. The sequenced sample was peripheral blood mononuclear cells (PBMCs), obtained when the disease was refractory, from a patient treated with antithyroid drugs. The receptors stem from a female donor with Graves disease.

As concerns this clonotype: The junction and the germline gene differ at one end; a read error may be behind it. The genes are TRBV6-9 and TRBJ2-2; D is possibly TRBD1 or TRBD2 (5 bases each). Germline V gene lookup returns CDR1 MNHGY and CDR2 SVAAGI. The CDR3 sequence is 13 residues long. The CDR3 loop is CASSDVGPGELFF. CDR3 in DNA: TGCGCCAGCAGTGATGTGGGACCCGGGGAGCTGTTTTTT.

This clonotype was seen only a few times. The rearrangement joins TRBV7-3 to TRBJ2-5; 13 bases match TRBD2. Germline assignment: CDR1 SGHTA and CDR2 FQGTGA. The CDR3 has 16 residues. V was pared by 5 bases and J by 5 bases, with 8 bases of the junction left unmatched. The CDR3, as DNA: TGTGCCAGCAGCCCCGGACTAGCGGGAGCGGGGGAGACCCAGTACTTC. Its protein is CASSPGLAGAGETQYF.

The rearrangement links TRBV4-1 to TRBJ2-6; D uncertain. The germline gives CDR1 MGHRA, CDR2 YSYEKL. This CDR3 spans 15 amino acids. Trimming left V 0 bases short and J 4 bases short, with 7 bases between. The CDR3 sequence: CASSQESVGANVLTF. CDR3 bases: TGCGCCAGCAGCCAAGAGAGTGTGGGGGCCAACGTCCTGACTTTC.

The V and J genes are TRBV4-3 and TRBJ1-2; possibly TRBD1 for D (6 bases). The CDR3 sequence is 17 residues long. Trimming took off 4 bases at V and 4 bases at J, with 22 bases between the two ends. Germline-derived CDR1 and CDR2 are LGHNA and YSLEER. The CDR3 DNA is TGCGCCAGCAGCCCAAACCAATACAGGGACGGGCTCTATGGCTACACCTTC. Residues: CASSPNQYRDGLYGYTF.

There are many counts of this clonotype. The V call is TRBV29-1, the J call TRBJ2-7; D is possibly TRBD2 (6 bases). V was pared by 7 bases and J by 3 bases, with 10 bases between. The length of the CDR3 is 11 residues. In germline, CDR1 is SQVTM, CDR2 ANQGSEA. CDR3 sequence reads: CSGGDFYEQYF. The CDR3 DNA reads as TGCAGCGGGGGGGACTTCTACGAGCAGTACTTC.

The chain employs TRBV3-1 and TRBJ2-6; D unclear. With 1 base removed from V and 1 base from J, the gap between germline ends came to 5 bases. This CDR3 spans 15 amino acids. Germline V gene data show CDR1 as LGHDT and CDR2 as YNNKEL (reference sequence). The CDR3 DNA follows: TGTGCCAGCAGCCAAGTACTGTCTGGGGCCAACGTCCTGACTTTC. This encodes CASSQVLSGANVLTF.

This clonotype was seen more than once but under ten times. The chain links TRBV7-2 to TRBJ1-6; 10 positions match TRBD1. Germline lookup yields CDR1 SGHTA and CDR2 FQGNSA. CDR3 length: 17 amino acids. V trimming: 1 base; J trimming: 5 bases; junction bases outside the gene matches: 5. The DNA of the CDR3 is TGTGCCAGCAGCTTAGGGGACAGGGGTCTTCATAATTCACCCCTCCACTTT. Translating gives CASSLGDRGLHNSPLHF.

This clonotype was detected only a few times. The chain uses TRBV5-8 and TRBJ2-7; 9 nucleotides match TRBD2. CDR3 length: 18 residues. V dropped 1 base and J dropped 2; count of bases not matched to a gene: 13. The germline gives CDR1 SGHTS, CDR2 YDEGEE. CDR3 protein: CASSLLRHGASGTYEQYF. The CDR3 DNA reads TGTGCCAGCAGCTTGCTCCGTCATGGGGCTAGCGGGACCTACGAGCAGTACTTC.

The chain links TRBV6-1 to TRBJ2-2; no reliable D call. Per the germline V gene, CDR1 is MNHNS and CDR2 is SASEGT. CDR3 size: 16 residues. V lost 3 bases and J 2 bases, leaving 13 bases between the germline ends. As DNA, the CDR3 is TGTGCCAGCAGTGACCGGCTAAGGCTTAACACCGGGGAGCTGTTTTTT. It encodes CASSDRLRLNTGELFF.

This clonotype was found many times. The V gene is TRBV30, the J gene TRBJ1-1, with D hard to call. CDR1 and CDR2 (germline): GTSNPN, SVGIG (reference sequence). The CDR3 contains 10 residues. V was cut by 7 bases and J by 6 bases, with 9 bases left in between. The CDR3 nucleotides read TGTGCCTCCCAAGAGGCTGAAGCTTTCTTT. Protein product: CASQEAEAFF.

The CDR3 loop reads CAIRLASNTGELFF. In DNA form, the CDR3 reads TGCGCCATCCGACTAGCGTCCAACACCGGGGAGCTGTTTTTT. The chain has TRBV10-2 and TRBJ2-2; 8 nucleotides match TRBD2. The junction had 6 bases not matched to a gene; V was cut back by 10 bases and J by 2 bases. This CDR3 has 14 residues. CDR1 is WSHSY and CDR2 is SAAADI in the germline V gene.

This clonotype has at least ten counts. The chain uses TRBV28 and TRBJ1-5; D is unclear. This CDR3 spans 14 amino acids. The V end lost 8 bases, the J end lost 7 bases, and 18 bases lay between the germline ends. Germline V lookup: CDR1 MDHEN, CDR2 SYDVKM. The CDR3 loop is CASHAAGSPQPQHF. The CDR3, as DNA: TGTGCCAGCCACGCCGCCGGCAGTCCCCAGCCCCAGCATTTT.

The chain uses TRBV19 and TRBJ2-1; D is unclear. V was trimmed by 0 bases and J by 0 bases, leaving 6 bases between them. Germline V gives CDR1 LNHDA, CDR2 SQIVND (reference sequence). The CDR3 is made up of 15 amino acids. The CDR3 is CASSIDASSYNEQFF. The CDR3 DNA reads TGTGCCAGTAGTATAGATGCGAGCTCCTACAATGAGCAGTTCTTC.

As to this clonotype: A much bigger clone sits one base away, suggesting this may be a read error. The chain employs TRBV28 and TRBJ2-5; D remains unclear. The CDR3 covers 13 residues. Germline V gene sequence: CDR1 MDHEN, CDR2 SYDVKM. The CDR3: CASSTRLEETLYF. The CDR3, as DNA: TGTGCCAGCAGTACCCGGCTAGAAGAGACCCTGTACTTC.

At least ten counts were recorded for this clonotype. The chain recombines TRBV6-5 with TRBJ2-7, with D tentatively TRBD2 (6 bases). V shed 4 bases and J shed 4 bases, with 14 bases lying between them. The CDR3 is 14 amino acids. The germline V gene encodes CDR1 MNHEY and CDR2 SVGAGI. The CDR3 reads CASSSRDFFYEQYF. DNA for the CDR3: TGTGCCAGCAGTTCCCGGGACTTCTTTTACGAGCAGTACTTC.

Ten or more counts support this clonotype. The chain combines TRBV5-1 with TRBJ1-2, with D possibly matching TRBD1 (5 bases). V was shortened by 0 bases and J by 7 bases, with 13 bases between the two germline ends. Germline CDR1 and CDR2: SGHRS and YFSETQ. The CDR3 consists of 14 residues. The CDR3 protein is CASSLGRGARGYTF. The CDR3 DNA is TGCGCCAGCAGCTTGGGGCGCGGGGCGCGTGGCTACACCTTC.

V gene TRBV19 combines with J gene TRBJ1-1; D possibly corresponds to TRBD1 (5 bases). The CDR3 spans 15 residues. With 5 bases removed from V and 3 bases from J, the gap between germline ends came to 16 bases. The germline V gene has CDR1 LNHDA and CDR2 SQIVND (reference sequence). CDR3 loop: CASSDPRGGDTEAFF. The CDR3 nucleotides are TGTGCCAGTAGTGACCCGAGGGGAGGGGACACTGAAGCTTTCTTT.

A few counts support this clonotype. The chain combines TRBV7-2 with TRBJ1-5; D perhaps matches TRBD1 (5 bases). This CDR3 is 13 amino acids long. Trimming stripped 7 bases from V and 9 bases from J, with 16 bases between. CDR1 and CDR2 (germline): SGHTA, FQGNSA. The CDR3, as DNA: TGTGCCAGCACCGGGGGGGGAGGGATGCCCCAGCATTTT. Translated, it gives CASTGGGGMPQHF.

This clonotype occurred many times. The chain carries TRBV12-3 or TRBV12-4 and TRBJ2-1; 11 bases agree with TRBD2. The length of the CDR3 is 14 residues. V was pared by 6 bases and J by 5 bases, with 3 bases of the junction left unmatched. CDR3 nucleotide sequence: TGTGCCAGCAGCTTTAGCGGGGGGGACAATGAGCAGTTCTTC. Its translation: CASSFSGGDNEQFF.

This clonotype was observed many times. The CDR3 coding sequence is TGCAGCGTAGAGGACAAGAGGGGTAGCTTTGGGGCCAACGTCCTGACTTTC. The encoded protein is CSVEDKRGSFGANVLTF. The chain links TRBV29-1 to TRBJ2-6; either TRBD1 or TRBD2 may supply D (5 bases each). In germline, CDR1 is SQVTM, CDR2 ANQGSEA. Trimming cost V 6 bases and J 3 bases, with 21 bases left between them. The CDR3 length is 17 residues.

V usage is TRBV7-2 and J usage is TRBJ1-3, with TRBD1 matching 8 bases. After removal of 3 bases from V and 3 bases from J, the junction contained 13 bases not matched to a gene. Per the germline V gene, CDR1 is SGHTA and CDR2 is FQGNSA. The CDR3 loop spans 18 amino acids. The CDR3 loop is CASSFGPPTGGRGNTIYF. The CDR3 bases are TGTGCCAGCAGCTTCGGGCCCCCCACAGGGGGACGTGGAAACACCATATATTTT.

This clonotype was seen only a few times. The chain joins TRBV28 to TRBJ2-3; 10 bases fit TRBD2. Germline CDR1 and CDR2: MDHEN and SYDVKM. V dropped 4 bases and J dropped 0; count of bases not matched to a gene: 13. The CDR3 runs to 19 residues. CDR3 protein: CASSSAAGGDGYSTDTQYF. The CDR3 DNA follows: TGTGCCAGCAGTTCCGCAGCGGGGGGGGACGGATATAGCACAGATACGCAGTATTTT.

Ten or more counts support this clonotype. The J gene is TRBJ1-5, the V gene TRBV5-6, with TRBD1 identical over 8 bases. The CDR3 is made up of 13 amino acids. The V segment lost 4 bases and the J segment 9 bases; nucleotides outside the gene matches: 6. CDR1 is SGHDT, CDR2 YYEEEE, per germline. CDR3 loop: CASSTGGGGPQHF. The CDR3 DNA reads TGTGCCAGCAGCACAGGGGGAGGGGGGCCCCAGCATTTT.

This chain joins TRBV27 and TRBJ2-1, with 9 bases identical to TRBD2. Looked up from germline, CDR1 is MNHEY and CDR2 is SMNVEV (reference sequence). J was trimmed by 6 bases and V by 6 bases; bases with no gene match: 6. There are 14 residues in the CDR3. CDR3 in amino acids: CASRVAGVGNEQFF. CDR3 nucleotide sequence: TGTGCCAGCAGGGTAGCGGGAGTTGGCAATGAGCAGTTCTTC.

The CDR3 DNA follows: TGTGCCAGCACCATGGAGACAGGCCTCATGGGCTACACCTTC. Translating it yields CASTMETGLMGYTF. The chain links TRBV6-1 to TRBJ1-2, with a weak D call TRBD1 (6 bases). V lost 7 bases and J 8 bases, leaving 20 bases between the germline ends. Germline lookup yields CDR1 MNHNS and CDR2 SASEGT. CDR3 size: 14 residues.

At least ten counts were recorded for this clonotype. This chain joins TRBV28 and TRBJ2-4; D not resolved. The CDR3 length is 15 residues. Germline CDR1 is MDHEN and CDR2 is SYDVKM. The V gene lost 5 bases and the J gene lost 7 bases, with 18 bases spanning the gap. The CDR3 region is CASSPPITPSNIQYF. CDR3 nucleotide sequence: TGTGCCAGCAGTCCCCCGATCACCCCGAGCAACATTCAGTACTTC. Full variable domain (missing parts from reference TRBV28 and TRBJ2-4): DVKVTQSSRYLVKRTGEKVFLECVQDMDHENMFWYRQDPGLGLRLIYFSYDVKMKEKGDIPEGYSVSREKKERFSLILESASTNQTSMYLCASSPPITPSNIQYFGAGTRLSVL.

CDR3 sequence: CAWSGGQGGGEKLFF. CDR3 nucleotide sequence: TGTGCCTGGAGTGGCGGACAGGGGGGAGGTGAAAAACTGTTTTTT. The genes are TRBV30 and TRBJ1-4; 10 bases fit TRBD1. The CDR3 contains 15 residues. Per germline, CDR1 GTSNPN and CDR2 SVGIG (reference sequence). J gave up 7 bases and V 1 base, and 6 bases lay outside the gene matches.

Only a few counts were recorded for this clonotype. The genes are TRBV6-2 or TRBV6-3 and TRBJ2-1; 8 bases are a match to TRBD2. The V gene's germline CDR1 is MNHEY and CDR2 SVGEGT. The CDR3 loop spans 16 amino acids. Trimming took 0 bases from V and 7 from J; bases not matched to a gene: 8. The CDR3 coding sequence is TGTGCCAGCAGTTACTCGCGGCGGGAGGCCATGAATGAGCAGTTCTTC. Residues: CASSYSRREAMNEQFF.